This TCR beta chain was sequenced in a study of T cells after posttransplantation cyclophosphamide. Study observations and caveats: Skin or GI-infiltrating T cells shared few TRB sequences with blood. Recipient CMV seropositivity and CMV reactivation strongly tracked TRB clonality.

Cells defined as naive were viable CD3+CD4+ or CD3+CD8+ and CCR7+CD45RA+CD45RO-CD95-CD27+CD28+. Peripheral blood was collected from the related graft donor on the marrow donation day. Profiling relied on immunoSEQ multiplex PCR, and the TCRdb table lists in-frame clones only, not all of them. The table shows approximately 15,000 clones, with less than 95% occurring only once. Comments on this clone: The antigen is not known.

The CDR3 has 13 amino acids. The germline gives CDR1 SQVTM, CDR2 ANQGSEA. Trimming cost V 3 bases and J 2 bases, with 10 bases left between them. The clonotype comes from a woman aged 45-65 years in good health and a related stem cell transplant donor. The sequencing input was naive CD4+ T cells sorted from blood. The V gene is TRBV29-1, the J gene TRBJ1-1; D is perhaps TRBD1 (5 bases). The CDR3 loop reads CSVERGTNTEAFF. CDR3 nucleotide sequence: TGCAGCGTTGAGAGAGGGACTAACACTGAAGCTTTCTTT.